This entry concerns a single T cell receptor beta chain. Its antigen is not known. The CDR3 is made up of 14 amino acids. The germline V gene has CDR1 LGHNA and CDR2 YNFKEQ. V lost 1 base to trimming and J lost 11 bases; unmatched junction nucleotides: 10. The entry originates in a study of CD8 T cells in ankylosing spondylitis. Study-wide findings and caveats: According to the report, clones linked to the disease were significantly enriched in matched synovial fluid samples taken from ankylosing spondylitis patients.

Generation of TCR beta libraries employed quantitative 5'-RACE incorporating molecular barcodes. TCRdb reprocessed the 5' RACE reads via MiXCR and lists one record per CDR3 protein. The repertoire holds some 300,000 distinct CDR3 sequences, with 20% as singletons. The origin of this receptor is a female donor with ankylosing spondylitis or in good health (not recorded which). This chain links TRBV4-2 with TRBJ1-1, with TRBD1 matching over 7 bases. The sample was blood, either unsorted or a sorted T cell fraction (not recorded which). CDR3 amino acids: CASSQGTGDRRAFF. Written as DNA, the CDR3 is TGTGCCAGCAGCCAAGGGACAGGTGATCGGAGGGCTTTCTTT.